This TCR beta chain was profiled in a study of cytomegalovirus exposure and HLA in healthy donors (dated by TCRdb to about 2017). Background on the whole study: According to an earlier analysis of a few hundred of the donors, about 179 million T cells yielded over 100 million unique TCR beta sequences and 250 to 350 Gb of sequence data. An early release covering around 630 HLA-typed donors comprised about 310 gigabases of sequencing data and roughly 85 million unique TCR sequences. Of the 300 to 500 genotyped donors, 81% were placed in the genetic ancestry cluster associated with self-reported Caucasian donors. The study aimed to test whether signatures of past pathogen exposure could be identified by cataloging public T cell receptors. The study used immunosequencing to profile the T cell repertoires of 670 or so subjects and linked those repertoires to cytomegalovirus serostatus. Along with the approximately 650-subject first cohort, a separate validation cohort of over a hundred different subjects was used. The study combined high-throughput TCR immunosequencing, statistical association of individual TCRs with disease status, and machine learning to predict cytomegalovirus infection status. A later analysis re-examined previously published TCR beta repertoires from more than 650 donors and added high-resolution HLA genotyping to investigate patterns of TCR occurrence. The later analysis used no new phenotypic data to find candidate immune exposures, relying instead on TCR beta sequences and their occurrence across donors. An earlier analysis of some 500 of the donors used high-throughput TCR beta sequencing to judge whether each TCR beta V gene segment behaved as functional or pseudogenic. Alongside the repertoire data, information on donor age, sex, ethnicity and CMV serostatus was compiled. Genome-wide SNP genotypes for about three fifths of the roughly 700 donors were used in a later genetic analysis, which treated that subset as a discovery cohort. Every repertoire in the discovery cohort had been generated on one and the same sequencing platform. HLA typing included class I and class II loci at four-digit resolution. The number of typed donors differed by locus: 629-630 for A, B, C, DRB1 and DQB1; 500 to 550 for DQA1; about 600 for DPA1; and about 450 for DPB1. Because of strong linkage in the cohort, roughly five DR-DQ haplotypes were treated as single units for association and clustering. Among about 360 genotyped donors of the cohort, an average of about 240,000 unique TCR beta nucleotide sequences were sequenced per donor, around 20% of them non-productive. Beyond this particular receptor, the publication reports: Compared with equally common non-associated chains, HLA-associated TCR beta chains in a later analysis were more clonally expanded and had lower generation probabilities. According to a later analysis, parvovirus B19, influenza, CMV and Epstein-Barr virus appeared linked to several top co-occurrence clusters. Compared with the approximately 600-donor mean, donors in an Asian-associated ancestry cluster had fewer N-insertions in productive TCRs, according to a later genetic analysis. It was suggested by the authors that the approach could potentially be generalized to other disease states and immunological phenotypes. V-gene and J-gene trimming of TCR beta chains was associated with a missense DCLRE1C variant in a later genetic analysis, and the association was replicated in an independent cohort. Because HLA typing was missing for some donors at each locus, association tests included only the typed subset. In a later analysis, around 15,000 TCR beta sequences were associated with specific HLA alleles at a false discovery rate of 0.05. Three of the identified cytomegalovirus-associated TCR beta chains were confirmed in vitro to be specific for cytomegalovirus antigens. Linkage disequilibrium might explain the correlated functional status among segregating V segments, but an unknown experimental factor could not be excluded. Most CMV-associated TCR beta chains appeared to be HLA-restricted in a later analysis, and the HLA associations seemed to be driven largely by CMV exposure. In this cohort, only TCR beta chains were sequenced, and detectable features were limited by the absence of alpha or paired-chain data. Immune exposure information for the cohort was limited to CMV serostatus. The classifier was reported to diagnose cytomegalovirus status with high specificity and sensitivity in both the original cohort and the validation cohort. Roughly uniform sequencing depth across donors was assumed in presence/absence analyses, although this assumption may not hold. In an earlier analysis of over 550 of the donors, most TCR beta V segments were observed in productive rearrangements about 87% or about 30% of the time, broadly matching IMGT annotations. Assigning TCR associations to individual alleles was difficult when HLA alleles, especially DR and DQ, strongly co-occurred. According to a later analysis, TCR association rates differed among HLA loci, with DRB1 alleles showing the most associated TCRs and HLA-C alleles showing the fewest. The earlier analysis of approximately 540 of the donors excluded roughly 17 rarely observed V segments, including chromosome 9 orphons, because counts were too low. A further reported finding was that TCR beta sequences accurately predicted the HLA-A and HLA-B alleles for most subjects in the first cohort. The study gave a list of 150 to 200 TCR beta chains associated with cytomegalovirus. Most TCR sequences were observed very rarely across donors, whereas some public TCRs were present in many individuals. A cluster of highly shared sequence variants was judged likely to be a technical artifact of the sequencing pipeline. Because the 87-base-pair reads could not distinguish some IMGT-functional V segments, including TRBV6-2 and TRBV6-3, those segments were excluded.

V was cut back by 5 bases and J by 0 bases, leaving a gap of 10 bases between them. Measured from the cysteine to the phenylalanine, the CDR3 is 14 residues long. Only CDR3 DNA is held: 42 bases, read in frame from base 1. According to the germline V gene, CDR1 reads SGHTA and CDR2 reads FQGNSA. Libraries were constructed by the immunoSEQ multiplex PCR assay. For the multiplex PCR, a mixture combining 60 forward primers for TCR Vbeta segments and 13 reverse primers for TCR Jbeta segments was used. A multiplex PCR assay on genomic DNA amplified the CDR3 region of rearranged TCR beta genes. The Illumina HiSeq System was used to sequence the amplified TCR beta libraries as 87-base-pair reads. The authors processed their data as follows. A later analysis counted about 76 million unique TCR beta chains across the 666 repertoires, and some 11 million of these chains were shared by at least two donors. Raw reads were error-corrected and collapsed into unique sequences by a nearest-neighbor algorithm in which closely related sequences were merged to remove PCR and sequencing errors. V, D and J gene segments were assigned by aligning CDR3 sequences to IMGT reference sequences. For a sequence to be retained, at least a six-nucleotide match to both a V gene segment and a J gene segment was required. A rearrangement counted as productive if the CDR3 had no stop codons and remained in frame with V and J, and every other rearrangement counted as non-productive. Following IMGT convention, CDR3 was defined as the stretch from the second conserved V-encoded cysteine to the conserved J-encoded phenylalanine. The earlier analysis of about 640 of the donors excluded any sequence lacking an unambiguous match to a single V gene segment. An earlier analysis of several hundred of the donors called V segments functional above 56.7% productive rearrangements and segregating when the between-donor standard deviation exceeded 5%. A statistical classification framework was built for diagnosing cytomegalovirus status from the catalog of TCR beta chain sequences. In a later analysis, V and J genes were assigned by comparing TCR nucleotide sequences against IMGT/GENE-DB human TR gene sequences. In a later analysis, CDR3 sequences and most-parsimonious VDJ recombination scenarios were assigned using the TCRdist pipeline. A later analysis defined each TCR beta chain by its CDR3 amino acid sequence plus V-gene family, and excluded reads lacking a unique V-gene family. To address suspected cross-contamination and a sequencing artifact, a later analysis removed a few hundred highly shared, low-generation-probability nucleotide sequences. In a later analysis, a clonal expansion index for each public chain was calculated from normalized within-repertoire ranks of inferred template counts. Generation probabilities in a later analysis came from a VDJ recombination model fitted to out-of-frame rearrangements, and those results were checked against IGoR. Hypergeometric tests were used in a later analysis to score TCR-TCR, TCR-HLA and TCR-CMV co-occurrence, with a repertoire-size bias correction applied to the TCR pairs. In a later analysis, false discovery rates were estimated by permuting HLA or CMV assignments 20 times. In a later analysis, co-occurring TCRs were grouped using DBSCAN, and TCRdist sequence similarity was added for clustering within HLA-allele-positive subsets. For co-occurrence clustering, repertoires with fewer than 30,000 or more than 120,000 public chains were excluded, along with 4 to 6 repertoires with anomalous nucleotide sharing. Not all clones reach the TCRdb copy of this immuneACCESS table, which keeps in-frame sequences only. Checked studies attribute under half of the gap to unresolved V genes and leave the rest unexplained. V and J calls and clone size follow that table, whereas D and trimming were derived from the DNA. This sample gives 170,000 or so clones in total; about 80% of them show up just once. The top ten hold under 0.85% of the sample.

In total, approximately 610 healthy bone marrow donors made up the cohort. At the time of sampling, every cohort member was nominally healthy, though immune exposures that went unrecorded were likely present. The donor tested CMV seronegative and was one of the 352 seronegative cohort members. A peripheral blood sample was collected from each donor, and TCR beta sequencing was performed on peripheral blood mononuclear cells. Genomic DNA extraction from the blood cell samples was performed with the Qiagen DNeasy Blood Extraction Kit. This clone was seen only once. There is no known antigen for this receptor. The record has no base qualities; no much larger clone is one base away.

The sample taken for sequencing was PBMCs. This clonotype originated in a boy aged 5 to 17 in good health and CMV-seronegative. This chain joins TRBV7-2 to TRBJ1-1; TRBD1 is a possible D gene, resting on 6 matching bases. The CDR3 reads as follows: CASSLGQMNTEAFF. The nucleotide sequence reads as follows: TGTGCCAGCAGCCTTGGACAGATGAACACTGAAGCTTTCTTT.